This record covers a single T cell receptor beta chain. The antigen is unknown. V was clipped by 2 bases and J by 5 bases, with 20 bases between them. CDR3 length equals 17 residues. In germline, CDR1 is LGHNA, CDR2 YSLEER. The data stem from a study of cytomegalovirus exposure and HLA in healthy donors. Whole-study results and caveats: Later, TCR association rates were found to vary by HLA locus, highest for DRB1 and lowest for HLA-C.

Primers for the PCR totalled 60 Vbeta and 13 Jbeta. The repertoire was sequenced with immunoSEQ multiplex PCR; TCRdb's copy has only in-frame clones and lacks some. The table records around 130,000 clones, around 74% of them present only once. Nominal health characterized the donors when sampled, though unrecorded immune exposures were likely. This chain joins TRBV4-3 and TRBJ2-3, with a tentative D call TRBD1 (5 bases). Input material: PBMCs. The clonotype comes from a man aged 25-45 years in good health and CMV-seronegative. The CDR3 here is CASSQRSRPTEKDTQYF. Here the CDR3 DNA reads TGCGCCAGCAGCCAACGAAGTCGCCCGACAGAAAAAGATACGCAGTATTTT.